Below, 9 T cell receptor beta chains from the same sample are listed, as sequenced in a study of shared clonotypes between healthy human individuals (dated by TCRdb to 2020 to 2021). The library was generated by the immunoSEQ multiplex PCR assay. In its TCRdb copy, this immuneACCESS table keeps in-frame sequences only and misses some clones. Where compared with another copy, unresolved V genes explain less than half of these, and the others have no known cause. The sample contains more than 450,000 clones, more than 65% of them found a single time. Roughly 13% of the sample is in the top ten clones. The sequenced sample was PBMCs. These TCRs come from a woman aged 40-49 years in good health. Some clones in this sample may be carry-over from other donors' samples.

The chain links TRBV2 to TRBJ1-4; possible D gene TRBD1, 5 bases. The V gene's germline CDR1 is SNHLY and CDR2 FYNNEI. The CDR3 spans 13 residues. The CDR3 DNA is TGTGCTCTCGGGGGAGGGGTCGGTGAAAAACTGTTTTTT. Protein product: CALGGGVGEKLFF.

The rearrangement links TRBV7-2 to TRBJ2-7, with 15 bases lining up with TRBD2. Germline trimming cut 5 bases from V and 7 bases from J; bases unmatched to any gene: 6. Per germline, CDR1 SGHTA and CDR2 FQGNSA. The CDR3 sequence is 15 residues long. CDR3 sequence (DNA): TGTGCCAGCAGCCCTGGGACTAGCGGGAGGTGGGAGCAGTACTTC. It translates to CASSPGTSGRWEQYF. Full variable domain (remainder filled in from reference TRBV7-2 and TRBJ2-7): GAGVSQSPSNKVTEKGKDVELRCDPISGHTALYWYRQSLGQGLEFLIYFQGNSAPDKSGLPSDRFSAERTGGSVSTLTIQRTQQEDSAVYLCASSPGTSGRWEQYFGPGTRLTVT.

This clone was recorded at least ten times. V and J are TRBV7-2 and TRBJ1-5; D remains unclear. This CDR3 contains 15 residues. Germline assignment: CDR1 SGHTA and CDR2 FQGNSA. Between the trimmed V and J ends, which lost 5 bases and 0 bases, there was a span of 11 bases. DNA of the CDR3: TGTGCCAGCAGCCGTCTGGCCAATAGCAATCAGCCCCAGCATTTT. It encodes CASSRLANSNQPQHF.

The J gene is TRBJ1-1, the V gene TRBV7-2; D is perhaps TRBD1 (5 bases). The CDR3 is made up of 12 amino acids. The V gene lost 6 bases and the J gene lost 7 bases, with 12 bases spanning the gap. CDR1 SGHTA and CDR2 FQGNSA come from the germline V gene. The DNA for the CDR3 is TGTGCCAGCAGACCGGGGGAAAGTGAAGCTTTCTTT. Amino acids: CASRPGESEAFF.

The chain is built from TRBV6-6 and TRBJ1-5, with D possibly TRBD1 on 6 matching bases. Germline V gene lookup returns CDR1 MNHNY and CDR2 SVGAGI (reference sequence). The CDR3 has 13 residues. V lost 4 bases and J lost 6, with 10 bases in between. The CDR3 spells CASSLDSSQPQHF. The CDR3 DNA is TGTGCCAGCAGTTTGGACAGTAGTCAGCCCCAGCATTTT.

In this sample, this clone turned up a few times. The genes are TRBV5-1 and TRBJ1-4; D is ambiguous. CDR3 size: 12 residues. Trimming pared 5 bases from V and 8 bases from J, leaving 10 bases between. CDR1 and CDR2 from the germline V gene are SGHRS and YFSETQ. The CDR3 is CASRGESEKLFF. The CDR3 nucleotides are TGCGCCAGCAGGGGCGAATCGGAAAAACTGTTTTTT.

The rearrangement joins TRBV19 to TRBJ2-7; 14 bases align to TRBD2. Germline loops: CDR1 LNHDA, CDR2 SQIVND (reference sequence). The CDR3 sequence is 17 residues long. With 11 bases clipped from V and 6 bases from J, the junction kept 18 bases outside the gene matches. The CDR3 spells CASTEGTSGSRPGEQYF. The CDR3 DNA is TGTGCCTCCACGGAGGGGACTAGCGGGAGTCGGCCAGGCGAGCAGTACTTC.

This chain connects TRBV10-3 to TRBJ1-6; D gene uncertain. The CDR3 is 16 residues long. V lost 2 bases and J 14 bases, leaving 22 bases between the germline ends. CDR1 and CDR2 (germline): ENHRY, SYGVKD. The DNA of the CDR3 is TGTGCCATCAGTGAGAGAGGCTTTCCAGAGGTAAGTGCCCTCCACTTT. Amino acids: CAISERGFPEVSALHF.

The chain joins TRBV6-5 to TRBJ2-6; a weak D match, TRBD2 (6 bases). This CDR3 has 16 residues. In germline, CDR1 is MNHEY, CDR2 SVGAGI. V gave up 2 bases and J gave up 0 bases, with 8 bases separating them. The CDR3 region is CASSYGEDSGANVLTF. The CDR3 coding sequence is TGTGCCAGCAGTTACGGGGAGGACTCTGGGGCCAACGTCCTGACTTTC.